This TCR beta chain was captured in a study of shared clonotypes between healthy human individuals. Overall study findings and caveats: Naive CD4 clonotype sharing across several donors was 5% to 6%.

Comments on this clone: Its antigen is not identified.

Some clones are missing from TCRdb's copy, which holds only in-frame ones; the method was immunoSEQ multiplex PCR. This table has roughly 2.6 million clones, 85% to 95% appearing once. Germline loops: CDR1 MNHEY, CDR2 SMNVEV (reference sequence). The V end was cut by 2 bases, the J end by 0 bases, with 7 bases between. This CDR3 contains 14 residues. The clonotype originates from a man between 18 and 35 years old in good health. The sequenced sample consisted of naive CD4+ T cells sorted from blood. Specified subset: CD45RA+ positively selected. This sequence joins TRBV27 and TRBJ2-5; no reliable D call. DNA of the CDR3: TGTGCCAGCAGTTTAAAGCGACACCAAGAGACCCAGTACTTC. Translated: CASSLKRHQETQYF.